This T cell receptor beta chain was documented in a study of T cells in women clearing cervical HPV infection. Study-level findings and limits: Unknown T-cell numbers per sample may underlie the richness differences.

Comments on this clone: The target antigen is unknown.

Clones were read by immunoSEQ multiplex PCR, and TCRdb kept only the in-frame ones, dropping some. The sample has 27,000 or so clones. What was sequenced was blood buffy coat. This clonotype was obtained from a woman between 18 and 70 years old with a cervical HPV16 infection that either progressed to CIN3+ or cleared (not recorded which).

The CDR3 loop is CASSYETGSNQPQYF. Partial CDR3 DNA: TGTGCCAGCAGTTACGAAACAGGGAGCAATCAGCCG. The rearrangement links TRBV6-2 or TRBV6-3 to TRBJ2-3; a weak D match, TRBD1 (6 bases). Read sequence stops 3 residues before the CDR3 end, and the germline J gene provides the missing end. The CDR3 runs 15 residues. Germline loops: CDR1 MNHEY, CDR2 SVGEGT.